The 12 T cell receptor beta chains given below trace back to one sample, sequenced in a study of molecular identifiers for immune sequencing clone quantification. TCRdb reprocessed the PCR reads via MiXCR and lists one record per CDR3 protein. The sample shows 460,000 or so distinct CDR3 sequences, approximately 25% of them seen only once. Sample: naive CD8+ T cells from blood, with Jurkat cell RNA spiked in. Subset noted: FACS-sorted CD8+CD4-CCR7+CD45RA+ naive T cells. The receptors originated from a human donor in good health. Some libraries in this study had Jurkat cell RNA spiked in.

Note on this clonotype: With a much larger clone just one base away, this may be a read error. The chain employs TRBV4-3 and TRBJ2-7; D is undetermined. The CDR3 totals 15 residues. In germline, CDR1 is LGHNA, CDR2 YSLEER. CDR3 DNA sequence: TGCGCCAGCAGCCAAGATTATTCCAGCTCCCACGAGCAGTACTTC. Protein product: CASSQDYSSSHEQYF.

J is TRBJ1-2 and V is TRBV3-1, with D perhaps matching TRBD1 (5 bases). CDR1 is LGHDT and CDR2 is YNNKEL in the germline V gene (reference sequence). The V gene lost 4 bases and the J gene lost 4 bases, with 10 bases spanning the gap. The length of the CDR3 is 13 residues. In nucleotides, the CDR3 is TGTGCCAGCAGCCCCAGTGGGGCCTATGGCTACACCTTC. Translation: CASSPSGAYGYTF. The variable domain in full, completed from reference TRBV3-1 and TRBJ1-2, reads DTAVSQTPKYLVTQMGNDKSIKCEQNLGHDTMYWYKQDSKKFLKIMFSYNNKELIINETVPNRFSPKSPDKAHLNLHINSLELGDSAVYFCASSPSGAYGYTFGSGTRLTVV.

At least ten counts were recorded for this clonotype. This sequence joins TRBV7-2 and TRBJ2-7, with 14 bases identical to TRBD2. J was trimmed by 2 bases and V by 5 bases; bases with no gene match: 14. Per germline, CDR1 SGHTA and CDR2 FQGNSA. The CDR3 covers 19 residues. CDR3: CASSPEGTSGGPNPYEQYF. The CDR3 nucleotides read TGTGCCAGCAGCCCAGAGGGGACTAGCGGGGGCCCGAACCCCTACGAGCAGTACTTC.

The sample holds a few counts of this clonotype. The chain employs TRBV5-5 and TRBJ2-5; D uncertain. This CDR3 has 15 residues. Germline assignment: CDR1 SGHKS and CDR2 YYEKEE (reference sequence). The V and J ends lost 0 bases and 1 base respectively, with 10 bases between them. CDR3 sequence: CASSLVRRAQETQYF. The CDR3 bases are TGTGCCAGCAGCTTGGTTAGGAGAGCCCAAGAGACCCAGTACTTC.

This clonotype was detected only a few times. The rearrangement links TRBV28 to TRBJ2-1; no definite D call. Germline CDR1 MDHEN, CDR2 SYDVKM. The V end lost 5 bases, the J end lost 5 bases, and 13 bases lay between the germline ends. This CDR3 is 14 amino acids long. CDR3 in amino acids: CASSATTGNNEQFF. The CDR3 DNA is TGTGCCAGCAGTGCCACGACTGGAAACAATGAGCAGTTCTTC.

This rearrangement joins TRBV6-2 or TRBV6-3 to TRBJ2-5; 8 positions agree with TRBD2. The V gene end was trimmed by 2 bases and the J gene end by 5 bases; junction bases not matched to a gene: 7. From germline, CDR1 is MNHEY and CDR2 SVGEGT. The CDR3 extends over 15 amino acids. The CDR3 loop is CASSYPGTSDETQYF. CDR3 DNA: TGTGCCAGCAGTTACCCCGGGACTAGTGATGAGACCCAGTACTTC.

This clonotype was detected a few times. The chain joins TRBV12-3 or TRBV12-4 to TRBJ1-5; TRBD1 is a possible D gene (5 bases). The CDR3 is 13 residues long. V was cut by 6 bases and J by 6 bases, with 12 bases left in between. CDR3 region: CASSKGGTQPQHF. In DNA form, the CDR3 reads TGTGCCAGCAGCAAGGGAGGGACTCAGCCCCAGCATTTT.

This clonotype was detected a few times. The chain couples TRBV12-3 or TRBV12-4 to TRBJ1-1, with a tentative D call TRBD1 (5 bases). The germline V and J ends were trimmed by 7 bases and 9 bases, with 18 bases remaining between them. This CDR3 is built from 13 residues. The CDR3 DNA reads TGTGCCAGCACCGGCGGGGGAGAGGCCCAAGCTTTCTTT. Translating it yields CASTGGGEAQAFF.

Concerning this clonotype itself: The junction differs from germline at one of its ends, possibly a read error. The CDR3 region is CAGSYNVGSTEAFF. CDR3 coding DNA: TGTGCCGGCAGTTATAACGTGGGGAGCACTGAAGCTTTCTTT. The chain combines TRBV6-2 or TRBV6-3 with TRBJ1-1; D unresolved. The CDR3 loop spans 14 amino acids. Germline V CDR1 and CDR2: MNHEY, SVGEGT.

This clonotype has a handful of counts. V is TRBV5-6 and J is TRBJ2-7; D not resolved. The germline gives CDR1 SGHDT, CDR2 YYEEEE. Trimming took off 1 base at V and 0 bases at J, with 5 bases between the two ends. The length of the CDR3 is 13 residues. CDR3 coding DNA: TGTGCCAGCAGCTTGCGGTACTCCTACGAGCAGTACTTC. Encoded protein: CASSLRYSYEQYF.

This clonotype was recorded only once. This chain links TRBV19 with TRBJ2-2; D uncertain. The V end lost 5 bases, the J end lost 1 base, and 8 bases lay between the germline ends. The CDR3 spans 14 residues. Looked up from germline, CDR1 is LNHDA and CDR2 is SQIVND (reference sequence). The CDR3 DNA follows: TGTGCCAGTAGTGATATAATGAACACCGGGGAGCTGTTTTTT. Translated, it gives CASSDIMNTGELFF.

This clonotype was counted between two and nine times. The genes are TRBV19 and TRBJ2-4; maybe TRBD1 (6 bases). The CDR3 has 14 residues. V was cut by 5 bases and J by 1 base, with 9 bases left in between. CDR1 and CDR2 (germline): LNHDA, SQIVND (reference sequence). The CDR3 spells CASSDDRAKNIQYF. The CDR3, as DNA: TGTGCCAGTAGTGACGACAGGGCCAAAAACATTCAGTACTTC. Combining the CDR3 with reference TRBV19 and TRBJ2-4 gives the whole variable domain DGGITQSPKYLFRKEGQNVTLSCEQNLNHDAMYWYRQDPGQGLRLIYYSQIVNDFQKGDIAEGYSVSREKKESFPLTVTSAQKNPTAFYLCASSDDRAKNIQYFGAGTRLSVL.